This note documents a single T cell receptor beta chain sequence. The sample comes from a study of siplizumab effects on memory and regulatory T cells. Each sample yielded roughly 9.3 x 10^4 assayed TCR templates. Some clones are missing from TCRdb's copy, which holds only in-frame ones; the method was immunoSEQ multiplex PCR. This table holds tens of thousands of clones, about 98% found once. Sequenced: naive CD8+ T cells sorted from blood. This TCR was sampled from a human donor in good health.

CDR3 loop: CASSTRTSGSYNEQFF. The CDR3 bases are TGTGCCAGTAGTACCCGGACTAGCGGCTCCTACAATGAGCAGTTCTTC. V is TRBV19 and J is TRBJ2-1, with TRBD2 matching over 10 bases. The V segment lost 4 bases and the J segment 0 bases; nucleotides outside the gene matches: 3. This CDR3 comprises 16 residues. CDR1 and CDR2 (germline): LNHDA, SQIVND (reference sequence).